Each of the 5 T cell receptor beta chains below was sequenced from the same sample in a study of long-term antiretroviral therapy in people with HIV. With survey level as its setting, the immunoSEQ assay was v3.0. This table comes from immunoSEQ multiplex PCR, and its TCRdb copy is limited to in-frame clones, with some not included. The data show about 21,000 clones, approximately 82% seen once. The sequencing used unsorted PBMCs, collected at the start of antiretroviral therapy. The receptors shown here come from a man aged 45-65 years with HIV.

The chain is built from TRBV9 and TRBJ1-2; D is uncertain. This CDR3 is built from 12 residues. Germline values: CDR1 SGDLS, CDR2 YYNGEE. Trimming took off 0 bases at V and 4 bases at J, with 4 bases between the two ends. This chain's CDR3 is CASSVVPYGYTF. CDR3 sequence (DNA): TGTGCCAGCAGCGTAGTCCCCTATGGCTACACCTTC.

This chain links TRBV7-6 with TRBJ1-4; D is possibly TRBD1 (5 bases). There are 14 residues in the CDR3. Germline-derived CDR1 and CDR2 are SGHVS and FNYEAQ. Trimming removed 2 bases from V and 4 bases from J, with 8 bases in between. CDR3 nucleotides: TGTGCCAGCAGCTTATCAGGGTTTAATGAAAAACTGTTTTTT. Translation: CASSLSGFNEKLFF. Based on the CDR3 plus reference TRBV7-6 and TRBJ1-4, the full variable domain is GAGVSQSPRYKVTKRGQDVALRCDPISGHVSLYWYRQALGQGPEFLTYFNYEAQQDKSGLPNDRFSAERPEGSISTLTIQRTEQRDSAMYRCASSLSGFNEKLFFGSGTQLSVL.

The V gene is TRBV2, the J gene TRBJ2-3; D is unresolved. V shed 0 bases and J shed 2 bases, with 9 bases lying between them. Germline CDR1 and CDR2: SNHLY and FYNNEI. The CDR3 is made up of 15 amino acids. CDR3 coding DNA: TGTGCCAGCAGTGAAGCCTCCGGGTCCACAGATACGCAGTATTTT. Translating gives CASSEASGSTDTQYF.

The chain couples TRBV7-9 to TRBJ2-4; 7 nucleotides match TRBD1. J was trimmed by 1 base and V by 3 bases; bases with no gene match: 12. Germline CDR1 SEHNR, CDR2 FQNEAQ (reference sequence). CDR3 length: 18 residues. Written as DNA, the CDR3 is TGTGCCAGCAGCTTCCTTAGCACAGGGGTTGGGGCCAAAAACATTCAGTACTTC. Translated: CASSFLSTGVGAKNIQYF. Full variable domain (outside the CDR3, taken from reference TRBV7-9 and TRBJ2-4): DTGVSQNPRHKITKRGQNVTFRCDPISEHNRLYWYRQTLGQGPEFLTYFQNEAQLEKSRLLSDRFSAERPKGSFSTLEIQRTEQGDSAMYLCASSFLSTGVGAKNIQYFGAGTRLSVL.

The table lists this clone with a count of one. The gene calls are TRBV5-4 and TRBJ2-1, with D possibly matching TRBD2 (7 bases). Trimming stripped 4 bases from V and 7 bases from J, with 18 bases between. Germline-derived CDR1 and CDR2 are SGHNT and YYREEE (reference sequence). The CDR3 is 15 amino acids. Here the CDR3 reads CASSDGGPSRNEQFF. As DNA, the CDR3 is TGTGCCAGCAGCGACGGGGGGCCGTCCCGGAATGAGCAGTTCTTC.